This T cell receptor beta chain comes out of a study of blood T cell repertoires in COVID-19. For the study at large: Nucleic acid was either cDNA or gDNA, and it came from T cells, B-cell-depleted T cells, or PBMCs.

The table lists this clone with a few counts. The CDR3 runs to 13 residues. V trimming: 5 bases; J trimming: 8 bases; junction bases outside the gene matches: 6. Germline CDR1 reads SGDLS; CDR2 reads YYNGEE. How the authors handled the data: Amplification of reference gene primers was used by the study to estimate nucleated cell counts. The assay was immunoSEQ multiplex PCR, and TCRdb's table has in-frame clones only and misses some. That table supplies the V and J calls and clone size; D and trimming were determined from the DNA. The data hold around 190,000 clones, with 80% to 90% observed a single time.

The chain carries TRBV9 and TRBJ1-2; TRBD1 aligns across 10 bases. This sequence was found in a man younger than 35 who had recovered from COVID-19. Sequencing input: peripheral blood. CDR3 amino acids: CASSADRGLGYTF. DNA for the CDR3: TGTGCCAGCAGTGCCGACAGGGGGCTAGGCTACACCTTC.